This T cell receptor (beta chain) was identified in a study of T cells in Graves' hyperthyroidism and ophthalmopathy. Study context: Blood from the periphery was taken at initial diagnosis, before any treatment. The study, taken as a whole, reports: With a median lead of approximately 6.4 months before onset, the model predicted ophthalmopathy. Blood also contained most expanded thyroid clonotypes above 0.001.

About this clonotype: Antigen: not known.

The CDR3 has 13 amino acids. CDR1 SGHDN and CDR2 FVKESK come from the germline V gene. V lost 3 bases and J lost 3, with 9 bases in between. TCR beta CDR3 sequences were amplified from RNA transcripts. Using the HTBI primer set, a first-round RT-PCR was run on the TCR CDR3. TCRdb processed the multiplex PCR reads anew with MiXCR; each CDR3 protein has one entry. Of about 350,000 distinct CDR3 sequences in the sample, roughly 13% are singletons; the top ten hold under 30%. Specimen: blood. This sequence joins TRBV14 and TRBJ2-7; no clear D. This TCR came from a woman in her twenties or thirties with Graves' hyperthyroidism. The CDR3 DNA follows: TGTGCCAGCAGCCACTACCACGGCTACGAGCAGTACTTC. It yields the protein CASSHYHGYEQYF.